This TCR beta chain is drawn from a study of blood T cells in healthy people across ages. Study at large: Through template switching, about one barcoded beta molecule was captured per two T cells, as measured in model experiments. Findings and caveats of the study: As age increased, TCR beta diversity per million T cells fell in a roughly linear fashion. Researchers deemed the diversity estimates from one million T cells underestimates.

This clonotype was recorded at least ten times. Its matching antigen is unknown. PBMCs were isolated at a quantity of at least 6 million per sample. In germline, CDR1 is SGHVS, CDR2 FNYEAQ. The CDR3 contains 15 residues. V was cut by 1 base and J by 2 bases, with 12 bases left in between. The authors ran a second PCR of about 6 to 11 cycles using a sample-barcoded 5' primer and a J-beta primer mix. TCRdb used MiXCR to reprocess the 5' RACE reads, holding one entry per CDR3 protein. The sample shows approximately 810,000 distinct CDR3 sequences, 30% to 45% of them seen only once. The specimen was blood. The receptor was derived from a man between 18 and 35 years old in good health. V usage is TRBV7-6 and J usage is TRBJ2-7; no definite D call. CDR3 region: CASSLEASATYEQYF. CDR3 sequence (DNA): TGTGCCAGCAGCTTAGAGGCGTCCGCTACCTACGAGCAGTACTTC.